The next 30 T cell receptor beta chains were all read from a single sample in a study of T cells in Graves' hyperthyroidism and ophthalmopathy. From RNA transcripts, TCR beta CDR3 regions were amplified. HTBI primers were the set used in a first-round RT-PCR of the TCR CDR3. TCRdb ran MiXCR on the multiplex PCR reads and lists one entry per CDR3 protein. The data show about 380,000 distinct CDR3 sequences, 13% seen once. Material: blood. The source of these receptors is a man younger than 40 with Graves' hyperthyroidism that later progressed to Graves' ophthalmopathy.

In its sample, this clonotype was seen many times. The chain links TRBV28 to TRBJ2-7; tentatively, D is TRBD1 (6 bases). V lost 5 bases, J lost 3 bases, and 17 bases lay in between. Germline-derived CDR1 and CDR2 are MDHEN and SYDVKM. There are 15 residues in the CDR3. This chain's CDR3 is CASSGDKGYLYEQYF. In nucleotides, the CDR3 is TGTGCCAGCAGTGGGGACAAGGGCTATCTCTACGAGCAGTACTTC.

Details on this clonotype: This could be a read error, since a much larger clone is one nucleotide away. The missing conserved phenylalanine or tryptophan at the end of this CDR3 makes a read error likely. CDR3 nucleotide sequence: TGCAGTGCTAGAGAGAAAGGACAGGGTAGTTGGGCCGGTGAGACCCAGTACCTC. It yields the protein CSAREKGQGSWAGETQYL. The rearrangement joins TRBV20-1 to TRBJ2-5; 8 nucleotides match TRBD1. Germline V gene sequence: CDR1 DFQATT, CDR2 SNEGSKA (reference sequence). The ends lost 0 bases at V and 5 bases at J; junction bases unmatched: 17. The CDR3 consists of 18 residues.

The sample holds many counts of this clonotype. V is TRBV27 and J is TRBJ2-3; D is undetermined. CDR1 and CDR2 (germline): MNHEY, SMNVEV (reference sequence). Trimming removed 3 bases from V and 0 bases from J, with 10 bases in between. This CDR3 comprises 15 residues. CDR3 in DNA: TGTGCCAGCAGTTTGGGATTTTCCAGCACAGATACGCAGTATTTT. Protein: CASSLGFSSTDTQYF.

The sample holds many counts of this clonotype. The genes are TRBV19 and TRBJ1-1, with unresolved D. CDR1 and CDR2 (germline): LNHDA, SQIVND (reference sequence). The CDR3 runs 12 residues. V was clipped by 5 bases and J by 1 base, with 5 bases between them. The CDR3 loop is CASSEWNTEAFF. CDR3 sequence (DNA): TGTGCCAGTAGTGAGTGGAACACTGAAGCTTTCTTT. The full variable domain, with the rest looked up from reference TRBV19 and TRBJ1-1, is DGGITQSPKYLFRKEGQNVTLSCEQNLNHDAMYWYRQDPGQGLRLIYYSQIVNDFQKGDIAEGYSVSREKKESFPLTVTSAQKNPTAFYLCASSEWNTEAFFGQGTRLTVV.

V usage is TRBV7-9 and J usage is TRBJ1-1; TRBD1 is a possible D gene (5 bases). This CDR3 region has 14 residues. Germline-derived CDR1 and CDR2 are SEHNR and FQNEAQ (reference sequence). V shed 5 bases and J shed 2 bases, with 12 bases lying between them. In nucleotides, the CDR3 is TGTGCCAGCAGCCCGATCCAGGGTAACACTGAAGCTTTCTTT. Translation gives CASSPIQGNTEAFF.

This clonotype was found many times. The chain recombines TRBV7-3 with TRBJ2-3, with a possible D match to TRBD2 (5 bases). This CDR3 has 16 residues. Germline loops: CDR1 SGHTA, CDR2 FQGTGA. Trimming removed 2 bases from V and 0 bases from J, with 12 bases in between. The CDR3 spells CASSLGGGFSTDTQYF. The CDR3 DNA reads TGTGCCAGCAGCTTAGGTGGCGGGTTTAGCACAGATACGCAGTATTTT.

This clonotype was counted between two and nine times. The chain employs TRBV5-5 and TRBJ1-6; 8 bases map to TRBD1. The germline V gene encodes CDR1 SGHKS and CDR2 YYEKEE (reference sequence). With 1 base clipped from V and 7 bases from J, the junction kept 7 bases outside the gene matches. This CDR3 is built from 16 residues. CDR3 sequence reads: CASSLQAGGRNSPLHF. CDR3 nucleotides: TGTGCCAGCAGCTTGCAGGCAGGGGGCAGGAATTCACCCCTCCACTTT.

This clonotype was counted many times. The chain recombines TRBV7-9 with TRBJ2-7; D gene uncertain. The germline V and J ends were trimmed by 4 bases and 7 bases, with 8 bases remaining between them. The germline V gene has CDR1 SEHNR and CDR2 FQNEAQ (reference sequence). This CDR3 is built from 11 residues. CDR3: CASSSLGEQYF. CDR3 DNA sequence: TGTGCCAGCAGCTCGCTGGGGGAGCAGTACTTC.

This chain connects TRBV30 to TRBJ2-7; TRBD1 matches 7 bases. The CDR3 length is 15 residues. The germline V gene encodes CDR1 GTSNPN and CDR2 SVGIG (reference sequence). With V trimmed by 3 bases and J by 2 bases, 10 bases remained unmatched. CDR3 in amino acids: CAWRARQGPTYEQYF. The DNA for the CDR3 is TGTGCCTGGAGGGCCCGACAGGGCCCCACCTACGAGCAGTACTTC.

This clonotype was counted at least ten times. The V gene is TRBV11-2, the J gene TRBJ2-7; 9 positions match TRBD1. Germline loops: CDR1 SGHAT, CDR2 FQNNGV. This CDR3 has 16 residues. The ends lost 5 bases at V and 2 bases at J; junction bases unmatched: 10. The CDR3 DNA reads TGTGCCAGCAGCCCGCACAGGGGGCGCAGCCCCTACGAGCAGTACTTC. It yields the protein CASSPHRGRSPYEQYF.

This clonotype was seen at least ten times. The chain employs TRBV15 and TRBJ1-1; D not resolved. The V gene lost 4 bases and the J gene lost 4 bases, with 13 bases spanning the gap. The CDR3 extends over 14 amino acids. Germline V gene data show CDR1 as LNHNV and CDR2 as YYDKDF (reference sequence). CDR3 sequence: CATSTLRAITEAFF. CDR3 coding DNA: TGTGCCACCAGCACCCTACGCGCTATCACTGAAGCTTTCTTT. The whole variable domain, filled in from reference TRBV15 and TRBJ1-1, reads DAMVIQNPRYQVTQFGKPVTLSCSQTLNHNVMYWYQQKSSQAPKLLFHYYDKDFNNEADTPDNFQSRRPNTSFCFLDIRSPGLGDTAMYLCATSTLRAITEAFFGQGTRLTVV.

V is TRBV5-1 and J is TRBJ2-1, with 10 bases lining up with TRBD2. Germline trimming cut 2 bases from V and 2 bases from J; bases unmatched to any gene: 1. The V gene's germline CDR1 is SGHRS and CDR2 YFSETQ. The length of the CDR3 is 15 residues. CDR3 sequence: CASSFLAGAYNEQFF. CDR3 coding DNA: TGCGCCAGCAGCTTCCTAGCGGGGGCCTACAATGAGCAGTTCTTC.

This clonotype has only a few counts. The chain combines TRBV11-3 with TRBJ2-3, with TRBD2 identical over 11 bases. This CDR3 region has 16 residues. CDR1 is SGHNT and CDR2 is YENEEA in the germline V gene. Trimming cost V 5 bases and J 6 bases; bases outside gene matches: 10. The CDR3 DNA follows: TGTGCCAGCAGCCCGTATAGCGGGGGGGCCGATGATACGCAGTATTTT. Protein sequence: CASSPYSGGADDTQYF. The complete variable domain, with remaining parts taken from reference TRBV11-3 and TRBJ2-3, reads EAGVVQSPRYKIIEKKQPVAFWCNPISGHNTLYWYLQNLGQGPELLIRYENEEAVDDSQLPKDRFSAERLKGVDSTLKIQPAELGDSAVYLCASSPYSGGADDTQYFGPGTRLTVL.

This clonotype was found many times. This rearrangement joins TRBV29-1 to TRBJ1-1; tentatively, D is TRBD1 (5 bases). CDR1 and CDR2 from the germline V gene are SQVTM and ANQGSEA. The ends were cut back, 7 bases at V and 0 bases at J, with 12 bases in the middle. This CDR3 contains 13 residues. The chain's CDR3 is CSELGGMNTEAFF. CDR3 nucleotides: TGCAGCGAACTTGGGGGGATGAACACTGAAGCTTTCTTT. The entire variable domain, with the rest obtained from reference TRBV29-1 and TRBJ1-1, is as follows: SAVISQKPSRDICQRGTSLTIQCQVDSQVTMMFWYRQQPGQSLTLIATANQGSEATYESGFVIDKFPISRPNLTFSTLTVSNMSPEDSSIYLCSELGGMNTEAFFGQGTRLTVV.

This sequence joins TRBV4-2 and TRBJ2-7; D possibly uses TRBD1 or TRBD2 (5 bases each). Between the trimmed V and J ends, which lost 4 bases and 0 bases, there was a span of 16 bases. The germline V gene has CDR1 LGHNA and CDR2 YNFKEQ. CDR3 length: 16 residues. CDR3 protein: CASSPTGTVSSYEQYF. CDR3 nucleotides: TGTGCCAGCAGCCCTACCGGGACCGTCAGCTCCTACGAGCAGTACTTC.

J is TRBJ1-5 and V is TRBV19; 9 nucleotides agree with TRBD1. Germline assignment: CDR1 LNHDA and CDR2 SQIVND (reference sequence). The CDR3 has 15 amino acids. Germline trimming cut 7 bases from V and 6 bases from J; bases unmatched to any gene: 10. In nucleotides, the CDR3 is TGTGCCAGTATGAGGGGGACAGGGCGGTTTCAGCCCCAGCATTTT. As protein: CASMRGTGRFQPQHF.

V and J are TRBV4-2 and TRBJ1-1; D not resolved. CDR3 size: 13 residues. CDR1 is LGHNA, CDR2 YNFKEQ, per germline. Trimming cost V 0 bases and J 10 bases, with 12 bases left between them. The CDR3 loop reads CASSQDARTAAFF. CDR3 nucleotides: TGTGCCAGCAGCCAAGACGCCAGAACGGCAGCTTTCTTT.

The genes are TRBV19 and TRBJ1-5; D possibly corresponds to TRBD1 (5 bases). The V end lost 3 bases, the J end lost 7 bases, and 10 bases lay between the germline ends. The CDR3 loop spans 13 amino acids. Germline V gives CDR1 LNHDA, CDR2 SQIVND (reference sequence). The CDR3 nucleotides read TGTGCCAGTAGTATGTTGGGGCGGCAGCCCCAGCATTTT. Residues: CASSMLGRQPQHF.

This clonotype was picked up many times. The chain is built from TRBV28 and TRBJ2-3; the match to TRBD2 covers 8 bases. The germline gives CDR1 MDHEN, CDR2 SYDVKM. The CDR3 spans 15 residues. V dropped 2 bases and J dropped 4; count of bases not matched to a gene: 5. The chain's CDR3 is CASSLDSGAADTQYF. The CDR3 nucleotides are TGTGCCAGCAGTTTAGATAGCGGGGCAGCAGATACGCAGTATTTT.

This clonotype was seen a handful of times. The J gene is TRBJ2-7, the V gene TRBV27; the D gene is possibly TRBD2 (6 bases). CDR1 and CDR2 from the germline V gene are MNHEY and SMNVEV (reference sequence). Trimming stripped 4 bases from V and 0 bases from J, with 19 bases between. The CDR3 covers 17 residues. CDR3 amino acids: CASSSYQWAGSSYEQYF. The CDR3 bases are TGTGCCAGCAGTTCGTACCAGTGGGCGGGGAGCTCCTACGAGCAGTACTTC.

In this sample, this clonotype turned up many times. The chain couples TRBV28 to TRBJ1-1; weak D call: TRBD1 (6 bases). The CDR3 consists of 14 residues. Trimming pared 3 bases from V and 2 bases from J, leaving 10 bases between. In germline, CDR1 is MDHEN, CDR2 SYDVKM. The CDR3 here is CASSFRGRNTEAFF. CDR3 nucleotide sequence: TGTGCCAGCAGTTTTCGGGGGCGAAACACTGAAGCTTTCTTT.

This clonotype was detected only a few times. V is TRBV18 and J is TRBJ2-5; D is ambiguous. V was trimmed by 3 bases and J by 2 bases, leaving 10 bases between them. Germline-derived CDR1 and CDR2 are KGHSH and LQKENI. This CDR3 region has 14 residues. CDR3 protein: CASSPAATQETQYF. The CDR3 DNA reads TGTGCCAGCTCACCTGCGGCGACTCAAGAGACCCAGTACTTC.

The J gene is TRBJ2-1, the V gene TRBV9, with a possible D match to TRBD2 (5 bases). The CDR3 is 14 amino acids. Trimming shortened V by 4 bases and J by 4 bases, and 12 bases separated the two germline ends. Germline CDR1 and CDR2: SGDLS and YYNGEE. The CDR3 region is CASSPKLVYNEQFF. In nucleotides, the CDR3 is TGTGCCAGCAGCCCAAAACTAGTGTACAATGAGCAGTTCTTC.

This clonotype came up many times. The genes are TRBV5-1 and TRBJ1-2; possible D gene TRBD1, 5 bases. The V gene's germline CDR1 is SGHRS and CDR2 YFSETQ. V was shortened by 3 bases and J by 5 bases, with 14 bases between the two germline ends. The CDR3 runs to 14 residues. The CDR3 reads CASSSRGPEYGYTF. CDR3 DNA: TGCGCCAGCAGCTCGAGGGGCCCCGAATATGGCTACACCTTC.

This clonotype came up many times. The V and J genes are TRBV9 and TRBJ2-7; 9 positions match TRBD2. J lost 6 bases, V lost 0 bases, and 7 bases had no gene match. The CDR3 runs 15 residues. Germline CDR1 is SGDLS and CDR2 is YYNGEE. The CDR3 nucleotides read TGTGCCAGCAGCGTAGCTTGGGGTAGCGGGGGCGAGCAGTACTTC. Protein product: CASSVAWGSGGEQYF.

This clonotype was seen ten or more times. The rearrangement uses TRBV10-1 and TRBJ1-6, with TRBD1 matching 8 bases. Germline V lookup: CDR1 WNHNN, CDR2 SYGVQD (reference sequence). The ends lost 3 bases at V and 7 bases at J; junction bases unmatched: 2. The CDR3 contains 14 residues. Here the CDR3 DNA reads TGCGCCAGCAGTGATGGACAGGGCAATTCACCCCTCCACTTT. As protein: CASSDGQGNSPLHF.

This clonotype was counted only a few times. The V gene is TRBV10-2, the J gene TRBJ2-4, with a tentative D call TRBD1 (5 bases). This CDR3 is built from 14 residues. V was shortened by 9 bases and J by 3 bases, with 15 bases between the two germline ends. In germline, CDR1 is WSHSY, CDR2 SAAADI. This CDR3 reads CASAFNRGKNIQYF. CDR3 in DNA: TGCGCCAGTGCTTTTAATAGGGGCAAAAACATTCAGTACTTC.

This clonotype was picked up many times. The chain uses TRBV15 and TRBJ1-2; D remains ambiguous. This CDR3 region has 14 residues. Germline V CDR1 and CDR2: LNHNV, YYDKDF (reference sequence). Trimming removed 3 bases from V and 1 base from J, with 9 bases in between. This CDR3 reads CATSSNTLNYGYTF. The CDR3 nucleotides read TGTGCCACCAGCAGTAACACACTTAACTATGGCTACACCTTC.

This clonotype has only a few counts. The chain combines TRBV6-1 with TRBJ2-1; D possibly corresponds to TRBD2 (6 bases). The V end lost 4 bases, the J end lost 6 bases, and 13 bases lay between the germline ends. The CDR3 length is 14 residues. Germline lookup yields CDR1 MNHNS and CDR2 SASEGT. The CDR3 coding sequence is TGTGCCAGCAGTGCCGGGAGAAGGGCCAATGAGCAGTTCTTC. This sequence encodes CASSAGRRANEQFF.

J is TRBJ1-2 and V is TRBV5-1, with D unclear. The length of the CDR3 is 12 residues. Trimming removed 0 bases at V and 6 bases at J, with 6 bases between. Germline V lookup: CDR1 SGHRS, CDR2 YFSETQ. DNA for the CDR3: TGCGCCAGCAGCTTGGCCGGGAATGGCTACACCTTC. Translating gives CASSLAGNGYTF.